The T cell receptor (beta chain) under discussion was sequenced for a study of blood T cell repertoires in COVID-19. Study-wide background: Donors in the United States, Italy and Spain gave samples during acute or convalescent COVID-19. The cDNA or gDNA used as material had been derived from T cells, B-cell-depleted T cells, or PBMCs.

As originally analysed: Scientists estimated how many nucleated cells there were by amplifying reference gene primers. Measured with immunoSEQ multiplex PCR; TCRdb has only the in-frame clones, and not every one. The V and J calls and the clone size are those of that table, but D and trimming were determined from the DNA. This sample has approximately 50,000 clones, with approximately 80% found just once. A single count supports this clone. Material for sequencing was peripheral blood. The origin of this receptor is a man aged 45-60 years with active or convalescent COVID-19.

Written as DNA, the CDR3 is TGTGCCAGCTCGCAGGGGCTTTCGGAGACCCAGTACTTC. It codes for CASSQGLSETQYF. The rearrangement uses TRBV18 and TRBJ2-5, with TRBD1 as a possible D gene (6 bases). V was cut by 6 bases and J by 5 bases, with 13 bases left in between. This CDR3 is 13 amino acids long. Germline-derived CDR1 and CDR2 are KGHSH and LQKENI.